Listed below are T cell receptor beta chains from one sample, sequenced in a study of immune evolution from preneoplasia to lung adenocarcinoma. TCRdb's copy holds only in-frame clones and misses some; the assay was immunoSEQ multiplex PCR. The sample holds 6,200 or so clones, 76% seen once. Sequenced input: FFPE minimally invasive lung adenocarcinoma tissue. The receptor source for this set is an older person with lung adenocarcinoma. CDR3s include the opening cysteine and the closing phenylalanine or tryptophan. A D gene is named only where the DNA matches it firmly. The size of a clone is reported for some rows only, either as once, few or many, or as a class for expanded clones.

V,J,size,D,CDR3,DNA
TRBV10-3,TRBJ2-5,few,.,CATGQPQETQYF,TGTGCCACAGGGCAGCCCCAAGAGACCCAGTACTTC
TRBV7-3,TRBJ2-6,.,.,CASSPGPSFGANVLTF,TGTGCCAGCTCACCTGGACCGAGTTTTGGGGCCAACGTCCTGACTTTC
TRBV27,TRBJ1-5,.,.,CASKGPFSNQPQHF,TGTGCCAGCAAGGGGCCTTTTAGCAATCAGCCCCAGCATTTT
TRBV12-5,TRBJ2-5,.,.,CASGLATGLETQYF,TGTGCTAGTGGTTTGGCCACAGGGTTGGAGACCCAGTACTTC
TRBV5-4,TRBJ2-6,.,.,CASARQSRANVLTF,TGTGCCAGCGCCAGACAAAGTCGGGCCAACGTCCTGACTTTC
TRBV30,TRBJ2-5,once,.,CAWSSETKYQETQYF,TGTGCCTGGAGTTCCGAGACTAAGTACCAAGAGACCCAGTACTTC
TRBV18,TRBJ2-7,.,.,CASSPNRVLYEQYF,TGTGCCAGCTCACCCAACAGGGTGCTCTACGAGCAGTACTTC
TRBV4-2,TRBJ2-1,.,.,CASSRDRRSYNEQFF,TGTGCCAGCAGTAGGGACCGACGCTCCTACAATGAGCAGTTCTTC
TRBV9,TRBJ2-5,.,TRBD1,CASSPRGQGGQETQYF,TGTGCCAGCAGCCCCCGGGGACAGGGGGGACAAGAGACCCAGTACTTC
TRBV7-3,TRBJ2-1,few,TRBD2,CASSLGTSGRRNEQFF,TGTGCCAGCAGCTTGGGGACTAGCGGGAGGAGGAATGAGCAGTTCTTC
TRBV9,TRBJ2-3,medium-sized,TRBD2,CASSRTGTRRTDTQYF,TGTGCCAGCAGCCGGACCGGGACTAGACGTACAGATACGCAGTATTTT
TRBV7-2,TRBJ2-7,.,.,CASSLGYGGKQYF,TGTGCCAGCAGCTTAGGATATGGGGGCAAGCAGTACTTC
TRBV30,TRBJ1-6,.,.,CAWRRRSPLHF,TGTGCCTGGAGACGTCGGTCACCCCTCCACTTT
TRBV10-3,TRBJ2-1,.,TRBD1,CAISESTPDRGNEQFF,TGTGCCATCAGTGAGTCGACCCCGGACAGGGGGAATGAGCAGTTCTTC
TRBV7-8,TRBJ2-1,.,TRBD2,CASSLEGLGASGEQFF,TGTGCCAGCAGCTTAGAGGGGCTCGGTGCTAGCGGGGAGCAGTTCTTC
TRBV9,TRBJ1-2,.,.,CASSVAAQGPGGYTF,TGTGCCAGCAGCGTAGCAGCTCAGGGCCCGGGTGGCTACACCTTC
TRBV7-7,TRBJ1-1,.,.,CASSFTLNTEAFF,TGTGCTAGCAGCTTTACACTGAACACTGAAGCTTTCTTT
TRBV27,TRBJ1-1,once,.,CASSLSIGFEAFF,TGTGCCAGCAGTTTATCGATTGGGTTTGAAGCTTTCTTT
TRBV5-1,TRBJ1-1,once,TRBD1,CASSPVQGANTEAFF,TGCGCCAGCAGCCCTGTCCAGGGGGCTAATACTGAAGCTTTCTTT
TRBV28,TRBJ2-7,.,TRBD2,CASTKEEVAGAYEQYF,TGTGCCAGCACTAAGGAGGAGGTAGCGGGTGCCTACGAGCAGTACTTC
TRBV5-1,TRBJ2-3,.,.,CASSEVATSTDTQYF,TGCGCCAGCAGCGAGGTAGCGACTAGCACAGATACGCAGTATTTT
TRBV11-2,TRBJ2-7,.,.,CASSSLRGYEQYF,TGTGCCAGCAGCTCACTCAGGGGTTACGAGCAGTACTTC
TRBV19,TRBJ2-2,.,TRBD1,CASRSGTGGSGELFF,TGTGCCAGTAGGTCCGGGACAGGGGGCTCCGGGGAGCTGTTTTTT
TRBV11-2,TRBJ2-5,large,TRBD2,CASSFSGRETQYF,TGTGCCAGCAGCTTTAGCGGGAGAGAGACCCAGTACTTC
TRBV9,TRBJ1-6,.,.,CASSVGGDSSPLHF,TGTGCCAGCAGCGTAGGGGGGGATTCGTCACCCCTCCACTTT
TRBV27,TRBJ2-1,.,TRBD2,CASNLAGSYNEQFF,TGTGCCAGCAATCTAGCGGGATCCTACAATGAGCAGTTCTTC
TRBV7-9,TRBJ1-5,once,.,CASSPSSNQPQHF,TGTGCCAGCAGCCCTAGCAGCAATCAGCCCCAGCATTTT
TRBV6-5,TRBJ2-3,.,TRBD1,CASSYTARGLTDTQYF,TGTGCCAGCAGTTACACCGCCAGGGGGTTAACAGATACGCAGTATTTT
TRBV18,TRBJ2-7,.,.,CASSTWRVIGYEQYF,TGTGCCAGCTCAACGTGGAGGGTTATAGGCTACGAGCAGTACTTC
TRBV28,TRBJ2-7,.,TRBD2,CASSFAGTSQGEQYF,TGTGCCAGCAGTTTCGCCGGGACTAGCCAGGGCGAGCAGTACTTC